This T cell receptor (beta chain) was profiled in a study of blood T cell repertoires in COVID-19 (TCRdb year 2020). General notes on the study: The collaborator samples originated in the United States, Italy and Spain and spanned the acute and convalescent phases of COVID-19. HLA class I and class II types, where available, came from metadata supplied by the sample provider rather than from assay-based typing. The repertoires were released in a freely available public database intended as a resource for research on the immune response to SARS-CoV-2. The material from the prospective study consisted of cDNA or gDNA derived from T cells, B-cell-depleted T cells, or PBMCs. The samples were drawn from two sources: the first 160 participants of the ongoing ImmuneRACE study, and over 950 subjects contributed by 6 global collaborators. Nearly every sample came with metadata listing a de-identified subject ID, COVID-19 status, age in years and sex. The dataset comprised deeply sampled blood TCRbeta repertoires from subjects exposed to, actively infected with, or recovered from COVID-19.

Remarks on this clone: Its specific antigen is unknown. No much larger clonotype is one base removed from it; base qualities were not supplied.

The paper's findings and limits, for the study overall: The quantity of clinical and demographic metadata differed by source and by participant and was supplied without curation.

The immunoSEQ Assay, a bias-controlled multiplex PCR, was used to amplify TCRbeta CDR3 regions from genomic DNA. The paper's data handling went like this. The number of nucleated cells in each sample was estimated by amplification of reference gene primers within the assay. Sequence reads were collapsed and filtered to measure the absolute abundance of every unique TCRbeta CDR3 rearrangement. For each sample, productive Simpson clonality was calculated as the square root of Simpson's diversity index over productive rearrangements. In TCRdb, the immuneACCESS table is reduced to in-frame sequences with V and J assigned. These tables do not hold every clone; where another copy was compared, an unresolved V gene accounts for under half, and the others remain unexplained. D and trimming come from the DNA, and the V and J calls and clone size come from that table. The sample data list about 16,000 clones, and approximately 90% of these were observed just once. The ten largest clones capture more than 8.5% of the sample.

Whole blood was collected in K2EDTA tubes by collaborating institutions according to the institutions' own protocols. For TCRbeta analysis, collaborators shipped samples as frozen whole blood, isolated PBMCs, or DNA extracted from either of those sample types. The sample taken for sequencing was peripheral blood. The source is a human donor in a cohort sampled during active COVID-19.

The nucleotide sequence reads TGTGCCAGCAGCTCCCGGGACAGGGGTGCCGGGGAGCTGTTTTTT. Its coded protein is CASSSRDRGAGELFF. The V and J genes are TRBV11-3 and TRBJ2-2, with 10 central nucleotides matching TRBD1. V ends up 4 bases short and J 6 bases short, with an unmatched junction base count of 5. As encoded in the germline V gene, CDR1 is SGHNT while CDR2 is YENEEA. The CDR3, cysteine through phenylalanine, is 15 amino acids long. The kept DNA is CDR3 alone, 45 bases in frame from the first base.